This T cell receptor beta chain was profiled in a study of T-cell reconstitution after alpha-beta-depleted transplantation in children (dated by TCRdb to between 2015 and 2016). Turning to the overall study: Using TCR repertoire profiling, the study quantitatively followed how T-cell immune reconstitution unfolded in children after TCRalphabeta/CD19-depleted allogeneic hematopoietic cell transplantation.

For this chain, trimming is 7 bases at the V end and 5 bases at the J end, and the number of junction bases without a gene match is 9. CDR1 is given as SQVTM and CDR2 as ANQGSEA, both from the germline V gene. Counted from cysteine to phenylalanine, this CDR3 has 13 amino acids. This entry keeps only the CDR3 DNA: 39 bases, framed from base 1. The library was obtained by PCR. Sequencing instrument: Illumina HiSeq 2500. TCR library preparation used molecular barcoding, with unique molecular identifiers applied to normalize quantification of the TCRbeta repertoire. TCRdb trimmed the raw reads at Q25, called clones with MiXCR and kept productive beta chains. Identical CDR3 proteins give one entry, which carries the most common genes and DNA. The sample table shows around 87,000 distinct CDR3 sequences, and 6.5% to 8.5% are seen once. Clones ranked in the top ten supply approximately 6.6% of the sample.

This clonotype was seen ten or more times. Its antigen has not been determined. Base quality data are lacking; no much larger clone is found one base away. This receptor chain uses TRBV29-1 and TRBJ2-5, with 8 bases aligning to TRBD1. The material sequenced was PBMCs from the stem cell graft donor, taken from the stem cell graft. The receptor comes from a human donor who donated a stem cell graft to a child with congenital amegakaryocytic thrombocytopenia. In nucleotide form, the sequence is TGCAGCGCCGACAGGGGAATAACCGAGACCCAGTACTTC. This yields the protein CSADRGITETQYF.